The 8 T cell receptor beta chains listed next were all sequenced from one sample in a study of graft-versus-host responses after intestinal transplantation. No antigens are known for them. Here immunoSEQ multiplex PCR was the method, and the copy in TCRdb shows in-frame clones only, minus some. Of about 64,000 clones in the sample, 90% to 95% were seen once. The source was unstimulated CD8+ T cells sorted from spleen or lymph node cells, collected before transplant. The origin of the receptors is a human donor who was the organ donor for an intestinal transplant.

This chain links TRBV4-2 with TRBJ2-1, with D maybe TRBD1 (6 bases). Germline CDR1 reads LGHNA; CDR2 reads YNFKEQ. The V gene lost 0 bases and the J gene lost 5 bases, with 14 bases spanning the gap. There are 16 residues in the CDR3. In nucleotides, the CDR3 is TGTGCCAGCAGCCAAGAACAGGGTGGGTTACACAATGAGCAGTTCTTC. This sequence encodes CASSQEQGGLHNEQFF.

The V and J genes are TRBV28 and TRBJ2-3; 9 bases match TRBD2. Germline CDR1 is MDHEN and CDR2 is SYDVKM. J gave up 0 bases and V 5 bases, and 9 bases lay outside the gene matches. The CDR3 consists of 17 residues. The CDR3 spells CASSPLWTSDSTDTQYF. DNA of the CDR3: TGTGCCAGCAGTCCTCTATGGACTAGCGATAGCACAGATACGCAGTATTTT.

V usage is TRBV4-1 and J usage is TRBJ1-1; D call uncertain. This CDR3 region has 17 residues. Germline CDR1 reads MGHRA; CDR2 reads YSYEKL. Trimming pared 0 bases from V and 4 bases from J, leaving 18 bases between. CDR3 residues: CASSQEKMKRHPTEAFF. The CDR3 DNA reads as TGCGCCAGCAGCCAAGAAAAAATGAAGAGGCACCCCACTGAAGCTTTCTTT.

The chain is built from TRBV29-1 and TRBJ2-7; 7 nucleotides match TRBD1. Germline V gene sequence: CDR1 SQVTM, CDR2 ANQGSEA. The junction had 12 bases not matched to a gene; V was cut back by 4 bases and J by 3 bases. The CDR3 consists of 15 residues. The CDR3 spells CSVVLWDSFNYEQYF. In DNA, the CDR3 is TGCAGCGTTGTTCTCTGGGACAGCTTTAACTACGAGCAGTACTTC.

This clone has just a few counts. The chain combines TRBV30 with TRBJ1-4, with a possible D match to TRBD1 (5 bases). The germline V gene encodes CDR1 GTSNPN and CDR2 SVGIG (reference sequence). V lost 0 bases and J lost 8, with 7 bases in between. The CDR3 is 12 residues long. The CDR3 DNA follows: TGTGCCTGGAGTGTACAGGTGGAAAAACTGTTTTTT. Its protein product is CAWSVQVEKLFF.

The V call is TRBV5-6, the J call TRBJ1-5, with D perhaps matching TRBD1 (5 bases). CDR1 SGHDT and CDR2 YYEEEE come from the germline V gene. The CDR3 length is 14 residues. With 1 base removed from V and 4 bases from J, the gap between germline ends came to 9 bases. CDR3 sequence reads: CASSLWGGNQPQHF. Here the CDR3 DNA reads TGTGCCAGCAGCTTGTGGGGGGGGAATCAGCCCCAGCATTTT.

CDR3 bases: TGCGCCAGCAGCCAAGATTGGTCGGGGAGCAATCAGCCCCAGCATTTT. It specifies CASSQDWSGSNQPQHF. The chain combines TRBV4-3 with TRBJ1-5; no firm D call. Germline V gene data show CDR1 as LGHNA and CDR2 as YSLEER. The CDR3 runs 16 residues. Trimming left V 0 bases short and J 1 base short, with 10 bases between.

In its sample, this clone was seen once. The chain recombines TRBV29-1 with TRBJ2-2; D possibly corresponds to TRBD1 (5 bases). Germline assignment: CDR1 SQVTM and CDR2 ANQGSEA. CDR3 length: 13 amino acids. The V gene lost 2 bases and the J gene lost 5 bases, with 9 bases spanning the gap. CDR3 nucleotides: TGCAGCGTTGAACTTCCAGGGACCGGGGAGCTGTTTTTT. It codes for CSVELPGTGELFF.